A single sample gave rise to the 32 T cell receptor beta chains below, sequenced in a study of blood T cells in healthy people across ages. Through a sample-barcoded 5' primer and a J-beta primer mix, a second PCR was run for about 6 to 12 cycles. TCRdb redid the calling of the 5' RACE reads with MiXCR, one entry per CDR3 protein. The table has about 580,000 distinct CDR3 sequences, around 50% seen once. Sequencing was performed on blood. These receptors were collected from a man older than 75 in good health.

This clonotype was observed many times. The J gene is TRBJ2-7, the V gene TRBV7-2; the D is unclear. V was pared by 1 base and J by 0 bases, with 10 bases between. Germline V CDR1 and CDR2: SGHTA, FQGNSA. The CDR3 sequence is 15 residues long. CDR3 region: CASSLVGRSSYEQYF. For the CDR3, the DNA is TGTGCCAGCAGCTTAGTTGGCAGGAGCTCCTACGAGCAGTACTTC.

The gene calls are TRBV19 and TRBJ1-6; perhaps TRBD1 as D (6 bases). Germline V gives CDR1 LNHDA, CDR2 SQIVND (reference sequence). This CDR3 region has 17 residues. V lost 5 bases and J 6 bases, leaving 20 bases between the germline ends. The CDR3, as DNA: TGTGCCAGTAGTCTTTTTCGGACAGCACGGGGTAATTCACCCCTCCACTTT. As protein: CASSLFRTARGNSPLHF.

CDR3 nucleotide sequence: TGTGCCAGCAGCGCCGCGGGGGGGATTAATGAGCAGTTCTTC. Its translation is CASSAAGGINEQFF. The chain links TRBV9 to TRBJ2-1, with 9 positions matching TRBD2. With 3 bases clipped from V and 7 bases from J, the junction kept 5 bases outside the gene matches. CDR3 size: 14 residues. Germline CDR1 is SGDLS and CDR2 is YYNGEE.

This chain joins TRBV10-3 and TRBJ2-1; D is uncertain. Looked up from germline, CDR1 is ENHRY and CDR2 is SYGVKD. The V end lost 6 bases, the J end lost 6 bases, and 18 bases lay between the germline ends. The CDR3 contains 15 residues. The CDR3: CAIRSSTSPRNEQFF. CDR3 nucleotides: TGTGCCATCAGGAGCTCGACAAGTCCCCGCAATGAGCAGTTCTTC.

This clonotype was detected many times. This chain links TRBV29-1 with TRBJ2-5, with a weak D call TRBD1 (6 bases). Germline CDR1 reads SQVTM; CDR2 reads ANQGSEA. V lost 1 base and J lost 2, with 14 bases in between. This CDR3 contains 15 residues. CDR3 region: CSVEGVPQGQETQYF. In DNA, the CDR3 is TGCAGCGTTGAAGGGGTCCCGCAGGGGCAAGAGACCCAGTACTTC.

A remark on this clonotype: A much larger clone lies a single base off, so this may be a read error. The gene calls are TRBV3-1 and TRBJ2-1; D possibly corresponds to TRBD2 (5 bases). Germline V gives CDR1 LGHDT, CDR2 YNNKEL (reference sequence). The CDR3 consists of 14 residues. The CDR3 nucleotides are TGTGCCTGCAGCCCCCTGACGGCTAGCAGAGAGCAGTTCTTC. Protein product: CACSPLTASREQFF.

This chain links TRBV27 with TRBJ1-1, with D hard to call. This CDR3 contains 11 residues. Germline values: CDR1 MNHEY, CDR2 SMNVEV (reference sequence). The V end lost 5 bases, the J end lost 11 bases, and 12 bases lay between the germline ends. CDR3 coding DNA: TGTGCCAGCAGTCCAGAGATTGGGGCTTTCTTT. Amino acids: CASSPEIGAFF.

This clonotype was counted a few times. V and J are TRBV20-1 and TRBJ2-3, with 10 bases aligning to TRBD2. CDR1 and CDR2 from the germline V gene are DFQATT and SNEGSKA (reference sequence). The CDR3 has 15 amino acids. The V segment lost 4 bases and the J segment 0 bases; nucleotides outside the gene matches: 4. The chain's CDR3 is CSATKRGGSTDTQYF. CDR3 DNA sequence: TGCAGTGCTACAAAGCGGGGGGGAAGCACAGATACGCAGTATTTT.

This clonotype appeared a few times. An end of the junction does not agree with germline; a read error may underlie this. This rearrangement joins TRBV7-7 to TRBJ2-1; D is perhaps TRBD1 (6 bases). The CDR3 has 14 residues. The V gene's germline CDR1 is SSHAT and CDR2 FNYEAQ (reference sequence). The CDR3 DNA sequence: TGTGCTAGCAGCTTGATGGACAGCTATAATGAGCAGTTCTTC. It encodes CASSLMDSYNEQFF.

This clonotype was counted at least ten times. The V and J genes are TRBV6-5 and TRBJ2-7, with 8 bases matching TRBD2. CDR3 length: 13 amino acids. Trimming removed 6 bases from V and 2 bases from J; junction bases left unmatched: 3. CDR1 is MNHEY and CDR2 is SVGAGI in the germline V gene. The CDR3 reads CASSKAGAYEQYF. CDR3 sequence (DNA): TGTGCCAGCAGCAAAGCGGGGGCCTACGAGCAGTACTTC.

This clonotype appeared many times. Here the CDR3 DNA reads TGTGCCAGCAGCTTCTGGACCGGGAGGGCAGATACGCAGTATTTT. It specifies CASSFWTGRADTQYF. The chain recombines TRBV7-9 with TRBJ2-3, with 8 bases aligning to TRBD2. The ends lost 3 bases at V and 4 bases at J; junction bases unmatched: 6. Germline values: CDR1 SEHNR, CDR2 FQNEAQ (reference sequence). The CDR3 is 15 residues long.

The rearrangement uses TRBV29-1 and TRBJ1-5; TRBD1 agrees at 10 bases. The CDR3 is 14 residues long. CDR1 SQVTM and CDR2 ANQGSEA come from the germline V gene. With V trimmed by 5 bases and J by 5 bases, 6 bases remained unmatched. The CDR3, as DNA: TGCAGCGTTCGTGACAGGGGGCCTCATCAGCCCCAGCATTTT. Its protein product is CSVRDRGPHQPQHF. The full variable domain, completed using reference TRBV29-1 and TRBJ1-5, is SAVISQKPSRDICQRGTSLTIQCQVDSQVTMMFWYRQQPGQSLTLIATANQGSEATYESGFVIDKFPISRPNLTFSTLTVSNMSPEDSSIYLCSVRDRGPHQPQHFGDGTRLSIL.

The chain joins TRBV9 to TRBJ2-2; 8 positions agree with TRBD2. Trimming at V came to 9 bases and at J to 6 bases, leaving 7 bases not matched to a gene. The germline CDR1 and CDR2 sequences are SGDLS and YYNGEE. The CDR3 spans 13 residues. The CDR3: CATQREIAGELFF. The CDR3 DNA reads TGTGCCACACAGCGGGAGATCGCCGGGGAGCTGTTTTTT.

The chain recombines TRBV28 with TRBJ2-3, with 7 positions matching TRBD2. Germline trimming cut 6 bases from V and 2 bases from J; bases unmatched to any gene: 8. Germline loops: CDR1 MDHEN, CDR2 SYDVKM. This CDR3 spans 15 amino acids. This CDR3 is CASRQSGIATDTQYF. The DNA for the CDR3 is TGTGCCAGCAGACAAAGCGGGATCGCCACAGATACGCAGTATTTT.

This chain connects TRBV6-6 to TRBJ1-4, with TRBD1 matching over 10 bases. CDR1 and CDR2 from the germline V gene are MNHNY and SVGAGI (reference sequence). The CDR3 runs 15 residues. Trimming removed 7 bases from V and 7 bases from J; junction bases left unmatched: 9. CDR3 nucleotide sequence: TGTGCCAGCAACCTCTCTCGGGACAGGGGTGAAAAACTGTTTTTT. It yields the protein CASNLSRDRGEKLFF.

This chain uses TRBV7-2 with TRBJ2-5; no clear D. Trimming stripped 6 bases from V and 2 bases from J, with 10 bases between. CDR1 SGHTA and CDR2 FQGNSA come from the germline V gene. The CDR3 loop spans 13 amino acids. This CDR3 reads CASSSKPQETQYF. The CDR3 nucleotides are TGTGCCAGCAGTTCGAAACCACAAGAGACCCAGTACTTC.

This chain joins TRBV4-2 and TRBJ2-7, with TRBD1 matching over 7 bases. Germline CDR1 is LGHNA and CDR2 is YNFKEQ. The CDR3 has 18 residues. The V segment lost 0 bases and the J segment 7 bases; nucleotides outside the gene matches: 18. This CDR3 is CASSQDAGGPKAPREQYF. As DNA, the CDR3 is TGTGCCAGCAGCCAAGATGCAGGGGGACCGAAAGCTCCCAGGGAGCAGTACTTC.

This clonotype was seen more than once but under ten times. The J gene is TRBJ2-7, the V gene TRBV20-1, with D perhaps being TRBD1 or TRBD2 (5 bases each). Germline loops: CDR1 DFQATT, CDR2 SNEGSKA (reference sequence). Trimming shortened V by 6 bases and J by 0 bases, and 18 bases separated the two germline ends. CDR3 length equals 15 residues. CDR3 DNA: TGCAGTGCCACGAACCCGGGACGGAGCTCCTACGAGCAGTACTTC. As protein: CSATNPGRSSYEQYF.

This chain links TRBV4-3 with TRBJ2-1; TRBD1 aligns across 8 bases. CDR1 is LGHNA and CDR2 is YSLEER in the germline V gene. Trimming cost V 3 bases and J 9 bases; bases outside gene matches: 4. The CDR3 is made up of 13 amino acids. The chain's CDR3 is CASSQDDRGEQFF. Here the CDR3 DNA reads TGCGCCAGCAGCCAGGATGACAGGGGTGAGCAGTTCTTC.

J is TRBJ2-5 and V is TRBV20-1; 14 positions match TRBD2. The V gene end was trimmed by 2 bases and the J gene end by 4 bases; junction bases not matched to a gene: 12. This CDR3 region has 18 residues. Germline V lookup: CDR1 DFQATT, CDR2 SNEGSKA (reference sequence). Written as DNA, the CDR3 is TGCAGTGCTAGATCTCTCCGACTAGCGGGGGGGCCCCCAGAGACCCAGTACTTC. It encodes CSARSLRLAGGPPETQYF.

This clonotype has just a few counts. V usage is TRBV27 and J usage is TRBJ2-1; D uncertain. Deletions cut 4 bases from V and 12 bases from J, with 22 bases between. This CDR3 is built from 15 residues. Germline assignment: CDR1 MNHEY and CDR2 SMNVEV (reference sequence). Here the CDR3 DNA reads TGTGCCAGCAGTTCTCTAAAAAGCTCCCTTTTTGTGCAGTTCTTC. Translating gives CASSSLKSSLFVQFF.

The gene calls are TRBV27 and TRBJ2-3; the D is unclear. The CDR3 consists of 13 residues. Germline CDR1 and CDR2: MNHEY and SMNVEV (reference sequence). Trimming pared 3 bases from V and 6 bases from J, leaving 10 bases between. The chain's CDR3 is CASSFQLKDTQYF. Written as DNA, the CDR3 is TGTGCCAGCAGTTTCCAATTAAAGGATACGCAGTATTTT.

With respect to this clonotype: One base away lies a much larger clone, so this may be a sequencing read error. V gene TRBV12-3 or TRBV12-4 combines with J gene TRBJ2-7; D may be TRBD1 or TRBD2 (5 bases each). This CDR3 region has 15 residues. The CDR3 nucleotides read TGTGCCTGCAGTTTAAGGCAGGGAGCCTCCTACGAGCAGTACTTC. This translates into CACSLRQGASYEQYF.

The DNA for the CDR3 is TGCAGCGTTGCAACCATGGACCAGCAGTTCTTC. Its translation: CSVATMDQQFF. This chain links TRBV29-1 with TRBJ2-1, with D unresolved. The CDR3 consists of 11 residues. Between the trimmed V and J ends, which lost 4 bases and 11 bases, there was a span of 12 bases. Germline V gene data show CDR1 as SQVTM and CDR2 as ANQGSEA.

This sequence joins TRBV20-1 and TRBJ2-4; TRBD2 aligns across 9 bases. TRBJ2-7 matches the DNA end more closely, so the J call is doubtful. This CDR3 is 14 amino acids long. The germline V gene encodes CDR1 DFQATT and CDR2 SNEGSKA (reference sequence). The CDR3 loop is CSARRLAEDYEQYF. The CDR3 DNA sequence: TGCAGTGCTCGTAGACTAGCGGAAGACTACGAGCAGTACTTC.

The chain has TRBV5-1 and TRBJ2-5; possibly TRBD1 or TRBD2 for D (6 bases each). CDR3 length equals 16 residues. Trimming took 2 bases from V and 11 from J, leaving 25 bases between them. Germline loops: CDR1 SGHRS, CDR2 YFSETQ. This chain's CDR3 is CASSFVTSRRDNEQYF. As DNA, the CDR3 is TGCGCCAGCAGCTTCGTAACTAGCCGTAGGGACAATGAGCAGTACTTC.

The J gene is TRBJ1-1, the V gene TRBV27; D not resolved. Germline V lookup: CDR1 MNHEY, CDR2 SMNVEV (reference sequence). This CDR3 has 11 amino acids. V gave up 6 bases and J gave up 6 bases, with 8 bases separating them. This CDR3 is CASRGEAEAFF. As DNA, the CDR3 is TGTGCCAGCAGGGGTGAGGCTGAAGCTTTCTTT.

The chain couples TRBV2 to TRBJ2-3; TRBD2 might be the D (5 bases). The germline V gene has CDR1 SNHLY and CDR2 FYNNEI. Trimming shortened V by 4 bases and J by 6 bases, and 14 bases separated the two germline ends. The CDR3 extends over 14 amino acids. CDR3 in amino acids: CASSVNGDLDTQYF. The CDR3 coding sequence is TGTGCCAGCAGTGTTAACGGGGATCTGGATACGCAGTATTTT.

V gene TRBV20-1 combines with J gene TRBJ2-1; 8 bases fit TRBD2. CDR1 DFQATT and CDR2 SNEGSKA come from the germline V gene (reference sequence). The V gene end was trimmed by 4 bases and the J gene end by 12 bases; junction bases not matched to a gene: 8. The CDR3 sequence is 12 residues long. CDR3 protein: CSATLAATGQFF. The CDR3 DNA reads TGCAGTGCTACACTAGCGGCAACCGGGCAGTTCTTC.

This clonotype appeared a single time. The J gene is TRBJ2-3, the V gene TRBV15; 7 bases are shared with TRBD2. Germline CDR1 and CDR2: LNHNV and YYDKDF (reference sequence). The V gene end was trimmed by 3 bases and the J gene end by 2 bases; junction bases not matched to a gene: 11. The length of the CDR3 is 17 residues. The CDR3 region has the DNA TGTGCCACCAGCAGGGTACCCGGGGCGGGAGCCACAGATACGCAGTATTTT. It translates to CATSRVPGAGATDTQYF.

This chain connects TRBV7-2 to TRBJ1-4, with D hard to call. Deletions cut 4 bases from V and 0 bases from J, with 9 bases between. The CDR3 consists of 15 residues. Germline CDR1 reads SGHTA; CDR2 reads FQGNSA. The CDR3 region is CASSSLHATNEKLFF. The CDR3 nucleotides read TGTGCCAGCAGCTCCCTACATGCAACTAATGAAAAACTGTTTTTT.

The CDR3 DNA sequence: TGTGCCAGCAGCCCCCGGGCTGCAGATACGCAGTATTTT. It translates to CASSPRAADTQYF. V is TRBV12-3 or TRBV12-4 and J is TRBJ2-3; D remains ambiguous. The CDR3 spans 13 residues. Trimming took 6 bases from V and 4 from J, leaving 11 bases between them.